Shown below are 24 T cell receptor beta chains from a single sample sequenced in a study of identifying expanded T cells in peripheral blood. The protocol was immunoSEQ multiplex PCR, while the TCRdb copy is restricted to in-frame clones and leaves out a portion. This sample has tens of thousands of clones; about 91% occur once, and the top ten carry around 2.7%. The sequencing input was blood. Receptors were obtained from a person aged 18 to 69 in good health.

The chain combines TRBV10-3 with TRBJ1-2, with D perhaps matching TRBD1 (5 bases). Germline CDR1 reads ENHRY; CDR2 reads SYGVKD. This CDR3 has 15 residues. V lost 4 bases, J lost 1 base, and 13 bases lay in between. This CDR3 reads CAISGGRDFNYGYTF. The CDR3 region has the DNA TGTGCCATCAGTGGGGGAAGGGACTTTAACTATGGCTACACCTTC.

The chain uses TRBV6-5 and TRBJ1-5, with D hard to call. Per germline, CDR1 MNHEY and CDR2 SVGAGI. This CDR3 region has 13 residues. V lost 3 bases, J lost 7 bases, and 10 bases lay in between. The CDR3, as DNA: TGTGCCAGCAGTTATGGGATCTCGCAGCCCCAGCATTTT. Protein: CASSYGISQPQHF.

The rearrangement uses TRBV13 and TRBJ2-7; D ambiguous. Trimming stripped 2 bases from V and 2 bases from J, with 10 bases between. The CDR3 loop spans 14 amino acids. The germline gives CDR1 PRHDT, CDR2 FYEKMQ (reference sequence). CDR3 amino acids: CASSLRRVTYEQYF. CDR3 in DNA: TGTGCCAGCAGCTTAAGACGGGTTACCTACGAGCAGTACTTC.

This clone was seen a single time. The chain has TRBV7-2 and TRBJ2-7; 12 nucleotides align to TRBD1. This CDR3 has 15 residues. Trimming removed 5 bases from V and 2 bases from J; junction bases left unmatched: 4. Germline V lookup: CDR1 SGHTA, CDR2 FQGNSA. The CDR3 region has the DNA TGTGCCAGCAGCCTCGGGACAGGGGGCCCCTACGAGCAGTACTTC. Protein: CASSLGTGGPYEQYF.

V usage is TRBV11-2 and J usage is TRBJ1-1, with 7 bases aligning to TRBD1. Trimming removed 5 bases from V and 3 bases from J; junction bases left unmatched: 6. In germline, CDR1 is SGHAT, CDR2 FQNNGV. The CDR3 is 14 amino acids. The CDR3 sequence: CASSPAGQYTEAFF. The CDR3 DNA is TGTGCCAGCAGCCCAGCGGGACAGTACACTGAAGCTTTCTTT.

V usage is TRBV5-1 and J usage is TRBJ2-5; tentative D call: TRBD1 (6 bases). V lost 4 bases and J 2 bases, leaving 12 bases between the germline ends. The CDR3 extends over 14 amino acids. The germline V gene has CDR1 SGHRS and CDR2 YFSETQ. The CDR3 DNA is TGCGCCAGCAGCCAACGGACAGTTCAAGAGACCCAGTACTTC. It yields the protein CASSQRTVQETQYF.

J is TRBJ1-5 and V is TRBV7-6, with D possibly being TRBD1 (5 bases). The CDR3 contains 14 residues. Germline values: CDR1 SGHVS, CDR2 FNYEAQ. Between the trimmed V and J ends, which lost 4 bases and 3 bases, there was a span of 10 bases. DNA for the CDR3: TGTGCCAGCAGCTCTCAGGGAAACAATCAGCCCCAGCATTTT. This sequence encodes CASSSQGNNQPQHF.

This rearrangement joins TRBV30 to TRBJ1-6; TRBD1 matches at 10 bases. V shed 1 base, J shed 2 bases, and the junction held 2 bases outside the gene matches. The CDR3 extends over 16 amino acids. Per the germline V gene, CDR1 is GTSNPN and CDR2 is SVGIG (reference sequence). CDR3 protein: CAWSGGQGTYNSPLHF. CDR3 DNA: TGTGCCTGGAGTGGGGGACAGGGGACCTATAATTCACCCCTCCACTTT. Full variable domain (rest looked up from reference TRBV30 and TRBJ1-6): SQTIHQWPATLVQPVGSPLSLECTVEGTSNPNLYWYRQAAGRGLQLLFYSVGIGQISSEVPQNLSASRPQDRQFILSSKKLLLSDSGFYLCAWSGGQGTYNSPLHFGNGTRLTVT.

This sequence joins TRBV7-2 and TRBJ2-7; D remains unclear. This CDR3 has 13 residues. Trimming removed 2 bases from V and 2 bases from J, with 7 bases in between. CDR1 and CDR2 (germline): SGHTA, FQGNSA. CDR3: CASSLRPAYEQYF. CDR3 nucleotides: TGTGCCAGCAGCTTACGGCCAGCCTACGAGCAGTACTTC. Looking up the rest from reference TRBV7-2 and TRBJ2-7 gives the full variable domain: GAGVSQSPSNKVTEKGKDVELRCDPISGHTALYWYRQSLGQGLEFLIYFQGNSAPDKSGLPSDRFSAERTGGSVSTLTIQRTQQEDSAVYLCASSLRPAYEQYFGPGTRLTVT.

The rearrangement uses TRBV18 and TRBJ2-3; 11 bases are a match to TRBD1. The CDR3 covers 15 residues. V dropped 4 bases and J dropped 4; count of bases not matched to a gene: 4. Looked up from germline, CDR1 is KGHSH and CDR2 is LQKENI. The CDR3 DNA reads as TGTGCCAGCTCACGGACAGGGGGCTTACCAGATACGCAGTATTTT. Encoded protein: CASSRTGGLPDTQYF.

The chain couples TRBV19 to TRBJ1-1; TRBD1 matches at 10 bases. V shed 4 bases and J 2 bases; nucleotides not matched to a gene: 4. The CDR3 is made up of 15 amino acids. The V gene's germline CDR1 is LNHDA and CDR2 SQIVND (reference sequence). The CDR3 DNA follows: TGTGCCAGTAGTAGGGGACAGGGGCCTAACACTGAAGCTTTCTTT. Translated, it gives CASSRGQGPNTEAFF.

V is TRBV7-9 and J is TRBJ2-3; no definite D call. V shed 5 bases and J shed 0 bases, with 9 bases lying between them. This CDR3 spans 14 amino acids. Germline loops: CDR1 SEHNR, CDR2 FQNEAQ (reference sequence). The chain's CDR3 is CASSRTASTDTQYF. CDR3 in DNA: TGTGCCAGCAGCCGTACTGCTAGCACAGATACGCAGTATTTT.

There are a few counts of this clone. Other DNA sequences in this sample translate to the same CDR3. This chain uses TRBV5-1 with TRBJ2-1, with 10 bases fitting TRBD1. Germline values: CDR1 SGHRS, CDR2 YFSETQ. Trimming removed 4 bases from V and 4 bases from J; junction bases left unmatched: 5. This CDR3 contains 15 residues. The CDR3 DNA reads TGCGCCAGCAGCCCGGGACAGGGGACATACAATGAGCAGTTCTTC. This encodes CASSPGQGTYNEQFF.

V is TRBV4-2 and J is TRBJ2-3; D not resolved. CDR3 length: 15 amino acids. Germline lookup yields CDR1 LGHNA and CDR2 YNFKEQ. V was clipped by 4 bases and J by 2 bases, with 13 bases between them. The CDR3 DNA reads TGTGCCAGCAGCCCCTTGGGAATTCTCACAGATACGCAGTATTTT. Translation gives CASSPLGILTDTQYF.

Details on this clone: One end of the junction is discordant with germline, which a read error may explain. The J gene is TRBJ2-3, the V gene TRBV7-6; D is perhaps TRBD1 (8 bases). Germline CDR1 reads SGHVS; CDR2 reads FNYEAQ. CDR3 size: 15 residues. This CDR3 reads CASSTRQGGTGTQYF. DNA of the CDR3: TGTGCCAGCAGCACCCGACAGGGAGGGACAGGTACGCAGTATTTT.

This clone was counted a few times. The chain's CDR3 is CASSEDPSAIEQFF. The CDR3 DNA follows: TGTGCCAGCAGTGAAGATCCGTCGGCTATTGAGCAGTTCTTC. The rearrangement links TRBV2 to TRBJ2-1; the D is unclear. V lost 1 base, J lost 9 bases, and 13 bases lay in between. The CDR3 is made up of 14 amino acids. Germline-derived CDR1 and CDR2 are SNHLY and FYNNEI.

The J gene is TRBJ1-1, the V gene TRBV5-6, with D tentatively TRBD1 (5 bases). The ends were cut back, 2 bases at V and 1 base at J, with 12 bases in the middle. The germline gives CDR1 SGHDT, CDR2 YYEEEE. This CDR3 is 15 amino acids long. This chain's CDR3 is CASSFQGRPNTEAFF. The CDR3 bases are TGTGCCAGCAGCTTCCAGGGTCGGCCGAACACTGAAGCTTTCTTT.

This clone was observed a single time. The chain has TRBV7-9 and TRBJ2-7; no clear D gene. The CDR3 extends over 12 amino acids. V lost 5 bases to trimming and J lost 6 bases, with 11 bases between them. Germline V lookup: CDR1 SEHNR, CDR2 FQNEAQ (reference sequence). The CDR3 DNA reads TGTGCCAGCAGCCTCCCCAAGGGCGAGCAGTACTTC. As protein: CASSLPKGEQYF.

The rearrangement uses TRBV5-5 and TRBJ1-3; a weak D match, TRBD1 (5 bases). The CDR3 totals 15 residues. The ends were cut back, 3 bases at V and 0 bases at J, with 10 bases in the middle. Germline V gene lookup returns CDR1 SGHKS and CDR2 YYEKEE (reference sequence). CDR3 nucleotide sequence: TGTGCCAGCAGCTATCAGGGATTCTCTGGAAACACCATATATTTT. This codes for CASSYQGFSGNTIYF.

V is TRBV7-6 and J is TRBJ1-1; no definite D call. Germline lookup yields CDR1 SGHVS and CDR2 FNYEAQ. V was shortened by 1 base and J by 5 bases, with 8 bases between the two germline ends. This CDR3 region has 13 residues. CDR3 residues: CASSLEAKTEAFF. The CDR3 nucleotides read TGTGCCAGCAGCTTAGAGGCTAAGACTGAAGCTTTCTTT.

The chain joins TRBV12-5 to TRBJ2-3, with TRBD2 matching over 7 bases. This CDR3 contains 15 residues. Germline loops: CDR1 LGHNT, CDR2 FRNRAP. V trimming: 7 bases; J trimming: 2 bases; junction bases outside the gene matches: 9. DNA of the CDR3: TGTGCTAGTGCTCGGACTAGTGGCCACACAGATACGCAGTATTTT. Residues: CASARTSGHTDTQYF.

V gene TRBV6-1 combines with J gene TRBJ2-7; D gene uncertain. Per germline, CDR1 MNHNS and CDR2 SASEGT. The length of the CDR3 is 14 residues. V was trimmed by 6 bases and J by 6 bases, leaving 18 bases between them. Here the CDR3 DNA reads TGTGCCAGCAGCTTCGACGGCTCTGTCGGCGAGCAGTACTTC. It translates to CASSFDGSVGEQYF.

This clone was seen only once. The CDR3 region is CAWGSPGLATTDTQYF. In nucleotides, the CDR3 is TGTGCCTGGGGTAGCCCGGGACTAGCGACCACAGATACGCAGTATTTT. V usage is TRBV30 and J usage is TRBJ2-3; 10 bases line up with TRBD2. The ends lost 5 bases at V and 2 bases at J; junction bases unmatched: 10. Germline V gene sequence: CDR1 GTSNPN, CDR2 SVGIG (reference sequence). The CDR3 spans 16 residues.

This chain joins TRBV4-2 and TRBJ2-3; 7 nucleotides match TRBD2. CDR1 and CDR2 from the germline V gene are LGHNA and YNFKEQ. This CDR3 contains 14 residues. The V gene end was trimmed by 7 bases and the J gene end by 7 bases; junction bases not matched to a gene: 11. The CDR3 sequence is CASKVAGDGNTQYF. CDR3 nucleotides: TGTGCCAGCAAAGTGGCGGGAGATGGGAATACGCAGTATTTT.